This T cell receptor (beta chain) came from a study of neurological immune-mediated disorders. Described time point: technical triplicate 3. This clonotype was recorded many times. V lost 3 bases, J lost 3 bases, and 11 bases lay in between. The CDR3 is 14 amino acids. The germline CDR1 and CDR2 sequences are KGHSH and LQKENI. Each TCR transcript was tagged with a 10-nucleotide random UMI during 5'RACE. TCRdb fed the 5' RACE reads into MiXCR, producing one record per CDR3 protein. The data contain about 31,000 distinct CDR3 sequences, roughly a sixth of them singletons. This chain joins TRBV18 and TRBJ1-1; no firm D call. This TCR derives from a female donor with HTLV-1-associated myelopathy (HAM/TSP). Sequenced input: CD4+ T cells from blood. The CDR3 loop reads CASSPYSGDTEAFF. CDR3 nucleotides: TGTGCCAGCTCACCCTACAGTGGGGACACTGAAGCTTTCTTT.